The next 7 T cell receptor beta chains were all read from a single sample in a study of T cell repertoires in aging, cancer and after chemotherapy. The template was genomic DNA from peripheral blood, not RNA. TRB rearrangements spanning V, D and J were amplified using mixed TRB-A/B primers. TCRdb processed the multiplex PCR reads anew with MiXCR; each CDR3 protein has one entry. The sample has about 9,200 distinct CDR3 sequences; roughly 33% are singletons. Specimen: blood. Every receptor here comes from a human donor in good health. The donor label of this sample is uncertain.

The V call is TRBV5-4, the J call TRBJ2-1; 11 nucleotides agree with TRBD2. V lost 3 bases to trimming and J lost 3 bases; unmatched junction nucleotides: 5. Germline V lookup: CDR1 SGHNT, CDR2 YYREEE (reference sequence). The CDR3 loop spans 16 amino acids. Written as DNA, the CDR3 is TGTGCCAGCAGCTCCGCCCTAGCGGGGGGCTACAATGAGCAGTTCTTC. It encodes CASSSALAGGYNEQFF. Variable domain in full (rest from reference TRBV5-4 and TRBJ2-1): ETGVTQSPTHLIKTRGQQVTLRCSSQSGHNTVSWYQQALGQGPQFIFQYYREEENGRGNFPPRFSGLQFPNYSSELNVNALELDDSALYLCASSSALAGGYNEQFFGPGTRLTVL.

The genes are TRBV18 and TRBJ1-3; D is undetermined. This CDR3 contains 18 residues. V was cut by 3 bases and J by 0 bases, with 18 bases left in between. Germline V gives CDR1 KGHSH, CDR2 LQKENI. The CDR3 protein is CASSPTKTGWSSGNTIYF. The CDR3 DNA follows: TGTGCCAGCTCACCTACGAAGACCGGTTGGAGCTCTGGAAACACCATATATTTT.

This clonotype is classed as medium-sized (0.01 to 0.1%). V gene TRBV15 combines with J gene TRBJ2-6, with D possibly matching TRBD1 (6 bases). Trimming shortened V by 1 base and J by 1 base, and 8 bases separated the two germline ends. CDR1 and CDR2 (germline): LNHNV, YYDKDF (reference sequence). The CDR3 is 16 amino acids. The CDR3 bases are TGTGCCACCAGCAGAGCTAGGGGGTCTGGGGCCAACGTCCTGACTTTC. It specifies CATSRARGSGANVLTF.

This chain uses TRBV15 with TRBJ2-7; TRBD1 aligns across 7 bases. V was pared by 4 bases and J by 0 bases, with 6 bases of the junction left unmatched. This CDR3 region has 15 residues. The V gene's germline CDR1 is LNHNV and CDR2 YYDKDF (reference sequence). CDR3 in amino acids: CATSINRGGSYEQYF. DNA of the CDR3: TGTGCCACCAGCATTAACAGGGGTGGCTCCTACGAGCAGTACTTC.

This clonotype was counted only a few times. This sequence joins TRBV5-5 and TRBJ2-7; 8 bases agree with TRBD2. Unmatched junction bases numbered 6, after V lost 1 base and J lost 3 bases. CDR3 length: 15 amino acids. The V gene's germline CDR1 is SGHKS and CDR2 YYEKEE (reference sequence). In DNA form, the CDR3 reads TGTGCCAGCAGCTTGACGGGGGGGGCCGTCTACGAGCAGTACTTC. Translated, it gives CASSLTGGAVYEQYF.

This rearrangement joins TRBV6-2 or TRBV6-3 to TRBJ2-5, with a tentative D call TRBD2 (6 bases). Per the germline V gene, CDR1 is MNHEY and CDR2 is SVGEGT. The CDR3 runs 14 residues. V dropped 0 bases and J dropped 4 bases, with 9 bases sitting between them. CDR3 nucleotide sequence: TGTGCCAGCAGTTACTCGGGACTGGGAGAGACCCAGTACTTC. It encodes CASSYSGLGETQYF.

The DNA of the CDR3 is TGCAGCGTAGCGGGACAGGGAGGCTATGGCTACACCTTC. The encoded protein is CSVAGQGGYGYTF. The rearrangement joins TRBV29-1 to TRBJ1-2; 9 nucleotides line up with TRBD1. The V segment lost 6 bases and the J segment 4 bases; nucleotides outside the gene matches: 6. CDR3 length: 13 residues. Germline V gene lookup returns CDR1 SQVTM and CDR2 ANQGSEA.